This T cell receptor beta chain was captured in a study of regulatory T cells in long-lasting Graves disease. On this clonotype: Its antigen is still unknown.

The CDR3 has 13 amino acids. Looked up from germline, CDR1 is SGHAT and CDR2 is FQDESV (reference sequence). Trimming took 1 base from V and 10 from J, leaving 13 bases between them. Notes on the study in general: Accuracy may have suffered from the small sample size. New patients shared fewer public clonotypes (966) than persistent patients did (2,741). Compared with new cases, persistent Graves' patients showed reduced TCR diversity.

Time point in this sample: newly diagnosed GD, antithyroid drugs for less than 3 months. Extracted PBMC RNA gave rise to the TCR library. According to the study, TCR beta libraries were built with iRepertoire HTBI primers and CDR3-region Arm-PCR. TCRdb called the multiplex PCR reads again in MiXCR, with one record for every CDR3 protein. The sample includes fewer than 650,000 distinct CDR3 sequences, 15% to 20% seen only once; the top ten take around 11%. These data were also filed under a second study, of T cells in Graves' hyperthyroidism and ophthalmopathy.

The chain uses TRBV11-1 and TRBJ1-1, with D unclear. The TCR comes from a young man with Graves disease. Material: peripheral blood mononuclear cells (PBMCs), obtained at new diagnosis, from a patient treated with antithyroid drugs. The CDR3 DNA follows: TGTGCCAGCAGCTTAGACCCCCGAAGCGGAGCTTTCTTT. Its protein is CASSLDPRSGAFF.